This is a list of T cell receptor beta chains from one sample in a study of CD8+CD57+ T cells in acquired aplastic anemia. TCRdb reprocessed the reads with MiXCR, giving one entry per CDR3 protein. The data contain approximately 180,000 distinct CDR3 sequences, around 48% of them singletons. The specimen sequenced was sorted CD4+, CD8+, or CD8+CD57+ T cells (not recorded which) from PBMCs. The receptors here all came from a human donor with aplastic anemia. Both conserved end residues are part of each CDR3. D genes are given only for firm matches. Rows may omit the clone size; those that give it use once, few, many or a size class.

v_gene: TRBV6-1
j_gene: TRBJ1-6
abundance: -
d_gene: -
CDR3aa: CASGSGRGNSPLHF
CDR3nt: TGTGCCAGCGGGTCGGGCAGGGGAAATTCACCCCTCCACTTT

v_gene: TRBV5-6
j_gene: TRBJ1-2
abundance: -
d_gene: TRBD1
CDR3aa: CASRIGTGGSGYTF
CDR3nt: TGTGCCAGCAGGATAGGGACAGGGGGTAGTGGCTACACCTTC

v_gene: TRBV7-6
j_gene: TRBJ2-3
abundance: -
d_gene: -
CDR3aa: CASSSDPPRTDTQYF
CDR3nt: TGTGCCAGCAGTTCGGACCCCCCTCGGACAGATACGCAGTATTTT

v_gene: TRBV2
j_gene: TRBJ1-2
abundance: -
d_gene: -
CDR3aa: CASSPSTYGYTF
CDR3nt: TGTGCCAGCAGTCCCTCGACCTATGGCTACACCTTC

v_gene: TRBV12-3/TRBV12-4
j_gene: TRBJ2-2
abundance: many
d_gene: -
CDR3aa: CASSLELRAGELFF
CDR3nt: TGTGCCAGCAGTTTAGAGTTGAGAGCCGGGGAGCTGTTTTTT

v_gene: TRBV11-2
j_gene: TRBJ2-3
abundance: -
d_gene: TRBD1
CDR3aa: CASSLGDRATDTQYF
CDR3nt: TGTGCCAGCAGCTTGGGGGACAGGGCCACAGATACGCAGTATTTT

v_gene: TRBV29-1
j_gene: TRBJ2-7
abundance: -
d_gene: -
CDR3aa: CSVEGGVGEQYF
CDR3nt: TGCAGCGTTGAAGGGGGCGTGGGAGAGCAGTACTTC

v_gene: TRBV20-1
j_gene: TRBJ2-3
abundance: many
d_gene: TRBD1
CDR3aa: CSARRQGGTDTQYF
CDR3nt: TGCAGTGCTAGAAGACAGGGGGGGACAGATACGCAGTATTTT

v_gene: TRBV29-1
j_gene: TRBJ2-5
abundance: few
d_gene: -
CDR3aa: CSVGTNRAQYF
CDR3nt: TGCAGCGTTGGAACAAACCGAGCCCAGTACTTC

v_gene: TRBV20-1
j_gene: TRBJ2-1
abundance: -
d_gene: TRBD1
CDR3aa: CSAHRDSLGNEQFF
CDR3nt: TGCAGTGCGCACCGGGACAGCCTAGGGAATGAGCAGTTCTTC

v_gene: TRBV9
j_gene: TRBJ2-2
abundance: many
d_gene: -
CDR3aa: CASSSPGELFF
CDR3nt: TGTGCCAGCAGCAGTCCCGGGGAGCTGTTTTTT

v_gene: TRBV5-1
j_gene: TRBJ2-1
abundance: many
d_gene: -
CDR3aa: CASRDRAMYNEQFF
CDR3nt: TGCGCCAGCAGAGACCGGGCCATGTACAATGAGCAGTTCTTC

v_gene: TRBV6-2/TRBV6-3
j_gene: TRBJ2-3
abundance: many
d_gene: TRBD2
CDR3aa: CASSTGLAGKDTQYF
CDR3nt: TGTGCCAGCAGTACCGGACTAGCGGGGAAAGATACGCAGTATTTT

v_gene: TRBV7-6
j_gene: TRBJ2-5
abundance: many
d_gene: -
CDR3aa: CASSFLVRETQYF
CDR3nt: TGTGCCAGCAGCTTTTTGGTTCGGGAGACCCAGTACTTC

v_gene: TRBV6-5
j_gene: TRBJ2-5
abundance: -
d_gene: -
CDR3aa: CASSFYAAQETQYF
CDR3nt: TGTGCCAGCAGTTTCTATGCGGCCCAAGAGACCCAGTACTTC

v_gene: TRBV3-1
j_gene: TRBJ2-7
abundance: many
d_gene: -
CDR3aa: CASSQIDEQYF
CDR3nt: TGTGCCAGCAGCCAAATTGACGAGCAGTACTTC

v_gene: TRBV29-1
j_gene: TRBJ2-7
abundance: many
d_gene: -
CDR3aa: CSVAGHNYEQYF
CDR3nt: TGCAGCGTTGCGGGACATAACTACGAGCAGTACTTC

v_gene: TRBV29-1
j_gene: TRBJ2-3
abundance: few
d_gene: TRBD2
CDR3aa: CSGGGLSTDTQYF
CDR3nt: TGCAGCGGCGGGGGTCTCAGCACAGATACGCAGTATTTT

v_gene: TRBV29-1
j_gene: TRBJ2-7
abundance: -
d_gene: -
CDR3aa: CSMVVTGYEQYF
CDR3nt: TGCAGCATGGTAGTAACAGGCTACGAGCAGTACTTC

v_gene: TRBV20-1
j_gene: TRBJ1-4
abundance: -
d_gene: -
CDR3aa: CSAREQYEKLFF
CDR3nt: TGCAGTGCTAGGGAGCAATACGAAAAACTGTTTTTT

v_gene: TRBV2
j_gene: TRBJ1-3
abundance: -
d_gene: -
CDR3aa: CASSTGRGYGNTIYF
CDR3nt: TGTGCCAGCAGCACTGGGAGGGGATACGGAAACACCATATATTTT

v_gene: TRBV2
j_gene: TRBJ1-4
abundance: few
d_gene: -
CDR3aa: CAIEDRGLFF
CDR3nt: TGTGCCATAGAGGACAGAGGACTGTTTTTT

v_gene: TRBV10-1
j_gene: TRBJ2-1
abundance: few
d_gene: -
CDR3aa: CASSEREGTEQFF
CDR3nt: TGCGCCAGCAGTGAACGAGAAGGCACTGAGCAGTTCTTC